This T cell receptor (beta chain) was identified during a study of molecular identifiers for immune sequencing clone quantification. Study-level information: Replicates involved a five-way split of RNA from around 20,000 or 100,000 naive CD8 cells, with sequencing of four.

TCRdb independently ran MiXCR on the PCR reads; one entry per CDR3 protein. The profile shows about 500,000 distinct CDR3 sequences, about a fifth of them singletons. Germline assignment: CDR1 SGHVS and CDR2 FQNEAQ. The CDR3 is 14 amino acids. V lost 5 bases and J 3 bases, leaving 13 bases between the germline ends. Input material: naive CD8+ T cells from blood, with Jurkat cell RNA spiked in. Subset reported: FACS-sorted CD8+CD4-CCR7+CD45RA+ naive T cells. The chain is built from TRBV7-8 and TRBJ2-5, with D possibly called TRBD1 or TRBD2 (5 bases each). The TCR originated in a human donor in good health. Some libraries in this study had Jurkat cell RNA spiked in. The CDR3 DNA is TGTGCCAGCAGCCTCAATGGGGGAGAAGAGACCCAGTACTTC. Its translation: CASSLNGGEETQYF.